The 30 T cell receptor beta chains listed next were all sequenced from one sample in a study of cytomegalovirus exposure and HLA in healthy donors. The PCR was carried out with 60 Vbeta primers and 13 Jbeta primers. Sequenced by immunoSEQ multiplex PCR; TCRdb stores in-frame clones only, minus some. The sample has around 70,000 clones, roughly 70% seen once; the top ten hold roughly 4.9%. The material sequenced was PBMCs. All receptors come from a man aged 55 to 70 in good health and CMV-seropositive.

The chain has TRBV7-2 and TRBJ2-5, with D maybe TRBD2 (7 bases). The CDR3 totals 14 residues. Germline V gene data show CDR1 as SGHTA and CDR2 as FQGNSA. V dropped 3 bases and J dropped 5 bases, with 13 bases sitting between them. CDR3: CASSLGGRGETQYF. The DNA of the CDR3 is TGTGCCAGCAGCTTGGGGGGGCGAGGGGAGACCCAGTACTTC.

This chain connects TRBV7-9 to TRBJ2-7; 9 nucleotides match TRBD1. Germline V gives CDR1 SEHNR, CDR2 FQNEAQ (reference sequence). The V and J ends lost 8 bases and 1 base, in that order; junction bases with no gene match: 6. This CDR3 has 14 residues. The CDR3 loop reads CASGPGQGSYEQYF. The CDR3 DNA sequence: TGTGCCAGCGGACCGGGACAGGGATCCTACGAGCAGTACTTC.

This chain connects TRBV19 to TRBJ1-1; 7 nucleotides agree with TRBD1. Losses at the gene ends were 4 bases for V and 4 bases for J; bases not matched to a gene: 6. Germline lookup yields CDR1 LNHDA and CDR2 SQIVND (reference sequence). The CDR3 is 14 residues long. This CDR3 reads CASSTDRQGTEAFF. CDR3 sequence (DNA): TGTGCCAGTAGTACGGACAGGCAGGGCACTGAAGCTTTCTTT.

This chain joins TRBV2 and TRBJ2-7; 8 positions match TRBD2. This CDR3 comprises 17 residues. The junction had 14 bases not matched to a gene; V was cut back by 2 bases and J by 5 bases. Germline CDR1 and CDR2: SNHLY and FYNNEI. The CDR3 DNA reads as TGTGCCAGCAGTGAACCCGAAGAACTACTAGCGGAAGACGAGCAGTACTTC. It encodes CASSEPEELLAEDEQYF.

The CDR3 nucleotides are TGTGCCACCAGCAGGTGGACAGGGGAGAGTTATGGCTACACCTTC. This codes for CATSRWTGESYGYTF. The chain couples TRBV15 to TRBJ1-2; 9 nucleotides align to TRBD1. The V gene's germline CDR1 is LNHNV and CDR2 YYDKDF (reference sequence). With V trimmed by 3 bases and J by 5 bases, 7 bases remained unmatched. The CDR3 totals 15 residues.

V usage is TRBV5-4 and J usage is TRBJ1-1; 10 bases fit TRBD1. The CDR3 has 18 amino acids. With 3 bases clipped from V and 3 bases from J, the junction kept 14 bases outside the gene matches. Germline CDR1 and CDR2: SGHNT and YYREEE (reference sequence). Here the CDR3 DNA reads TGTGCCAGCAGCTCGGACAGGGGGGTAGTGGGGGTCGACACTGAAGCTTTCTTT. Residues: CASSSDRGVVGVDTEAFF. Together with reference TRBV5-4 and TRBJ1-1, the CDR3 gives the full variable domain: ETGVTQSPTHLIKTRGQQVTLRCSSQSGHNTVSWYQQALGQGPQFIFQYYREEENGRGNFPPRFSGLQFPNYSSELNVNALELDDSALYLCASSSDRGVVGVDTEAFFGQGTRLTVV.

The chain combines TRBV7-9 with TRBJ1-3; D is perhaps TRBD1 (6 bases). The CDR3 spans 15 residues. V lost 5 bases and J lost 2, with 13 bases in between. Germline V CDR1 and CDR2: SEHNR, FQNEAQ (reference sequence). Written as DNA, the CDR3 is TGTGCCAGCAGCCACAGGGTTGAAGCTGGAAACACCATATATTTT. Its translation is CASSHRVEAGNTIYF.

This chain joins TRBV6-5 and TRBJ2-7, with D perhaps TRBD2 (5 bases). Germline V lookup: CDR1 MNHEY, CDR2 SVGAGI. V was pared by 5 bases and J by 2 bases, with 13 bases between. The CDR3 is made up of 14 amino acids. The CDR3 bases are TGTGCCAGCAGTAGCAACGGGAACACCTACGAGCAGTACTTC. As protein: CASSSNGNTYEQYF.

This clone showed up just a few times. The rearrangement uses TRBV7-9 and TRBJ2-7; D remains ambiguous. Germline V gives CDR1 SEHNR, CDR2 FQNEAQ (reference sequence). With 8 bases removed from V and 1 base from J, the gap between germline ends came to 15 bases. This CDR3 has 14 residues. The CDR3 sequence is CASHPLRSSYEQYF. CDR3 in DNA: TGTGCCAGCCACCCCCTCAGGTCATCCTACGAGCAGTACTTC.

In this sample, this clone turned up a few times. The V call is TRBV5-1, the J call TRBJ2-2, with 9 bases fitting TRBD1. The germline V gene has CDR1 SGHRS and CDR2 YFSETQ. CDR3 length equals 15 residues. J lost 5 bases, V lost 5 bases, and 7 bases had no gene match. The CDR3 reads CASRDRGPQTGELFF. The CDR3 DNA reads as TGCGCCAGCAGGGACAGGGGCCCTCAGACCGGGGAGCTGTTTTTT.

CDR3 loop: CASSLGGTSRQETQYF. CDR3 coding DNA: TGTGCCAGCAGCTTAGGGGGGACTAGCCGGCAAGAGACCCAGTACTTC. The chain is built from TRBV11-3 and TRBJ2-5, with TRBD2 identical over 9 bases. Trimming at V came to 1 base and at J to 2 bases, leaving 5 bases not matched to a gene. The CDR3 loop spans 16 amino acids. Per germline, CDR1 SGHNT and CDR2 YENEEA.

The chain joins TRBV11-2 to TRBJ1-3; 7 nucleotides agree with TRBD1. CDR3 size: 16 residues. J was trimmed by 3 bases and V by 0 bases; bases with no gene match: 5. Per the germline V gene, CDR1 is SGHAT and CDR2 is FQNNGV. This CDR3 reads CASSLDLDRIGNTIYF. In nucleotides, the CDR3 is TGTGCCAGCAGCTTAGATCTGGACAGGATTGGAAACACCATATATTTT.

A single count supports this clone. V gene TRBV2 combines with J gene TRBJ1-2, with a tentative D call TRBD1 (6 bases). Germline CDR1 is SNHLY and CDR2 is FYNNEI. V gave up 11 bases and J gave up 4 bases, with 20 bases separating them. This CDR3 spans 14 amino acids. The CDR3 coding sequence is TGTGCCTGGGGCACCGGGACAAACTCCTATGGCTACACCTTC. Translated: CAWGTGTNSYGYTF.

Here the CDR3 reads CASSEGTSRSNTEAFF. DNA of the CDR3: TGTGCCAGCAGTGAAGGTACGTCGCGATCGAACACTGAAGCTTTCTTT. The chain joins TRBV2 to TRBJ1-1; no reliable D call. The CDR3 length is 16 residues. Germline V CDR1 and CDR2: SNHLY, FYNNEI. The V end lost 1 base, the J end lost 1 base, and 13 bases lay between the germline ends.

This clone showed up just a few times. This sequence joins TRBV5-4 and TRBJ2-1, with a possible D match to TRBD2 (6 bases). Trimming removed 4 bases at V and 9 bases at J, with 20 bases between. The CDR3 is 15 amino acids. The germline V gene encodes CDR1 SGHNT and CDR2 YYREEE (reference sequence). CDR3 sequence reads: CASSGGTGSGREQFF. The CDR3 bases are TGTGCCAGCAGCGGGGGGACTGGTTCGGGCCGTGAGCAGTTCTTC.

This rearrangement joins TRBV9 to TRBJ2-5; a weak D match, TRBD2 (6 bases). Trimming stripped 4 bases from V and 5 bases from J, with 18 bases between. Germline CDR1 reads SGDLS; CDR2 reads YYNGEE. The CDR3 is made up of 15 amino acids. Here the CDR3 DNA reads TGTGCCAGCAGCTACGGCGGGGTCGCCCAGGAGACCCAGTACTTC. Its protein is CASSYGGVAQETQYF. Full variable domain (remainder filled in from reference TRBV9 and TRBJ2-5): DSGVTQTPKHLITATGQRVTLRCSPRSGDLSVYWYQQSLDQGLQFLIQYYNGEERAKGNILERFSAQQFPDLHSELNLSSLELGDSALYFCASSYGGVAQETQYFGPGTRLLVL.

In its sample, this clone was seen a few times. CDR3 amino acids: CASREGQGKYEQYF. CDR3 sequence (DNA): TGTGCCAGCAGGGAGGGACAGGGGAAATACGAGCAGTACTTC. The gene calls are TRBV6-1 and TRBJ2-7; 10 bases fit TRBD1. Looked up from germline, CDR1 is MNHNS and CDR2 is SASEGT. V gave up 6 bases and J gave up 4 bases; unmatched junction bases: 6. This CDR3 region has 14 residues.

The CDR3 nucleotides are TGTGCCAGAAGGCCGCACCGGGACAAAACCTACGAGCAGTACTTC. This translates into CARRPHRDKTYEQYF. The chain has TRBV5-3 and TRBJ2-7; TRBD1 is a possible D gene (6 bases). TRBV5-3 is noted as an ORF with a role that remains uncertain. This CDR3 comprises 15 residues. V was cut by 5 bases and J by 2 bases, with 17 bases left in between.

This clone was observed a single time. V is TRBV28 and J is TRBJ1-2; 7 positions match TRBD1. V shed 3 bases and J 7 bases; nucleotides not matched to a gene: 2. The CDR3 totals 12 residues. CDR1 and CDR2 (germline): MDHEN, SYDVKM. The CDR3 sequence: CASSFKGAGYTF. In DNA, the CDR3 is TGTGCCAGCAGTTTTAAGGGGGCTGGCTACACCTTC.

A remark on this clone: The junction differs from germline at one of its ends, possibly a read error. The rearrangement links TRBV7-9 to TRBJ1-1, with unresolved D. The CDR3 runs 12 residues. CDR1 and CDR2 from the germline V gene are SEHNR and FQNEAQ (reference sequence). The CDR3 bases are TGTTCCAGCAGCTTGGGAGACACTGAAGCTTTCTTT. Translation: CSSSLGDTEAFF.

The CDR3 DNA reads as TGTGCCAGCAGCTTAGCTGCGGGAAGAGGAGAGACCCAGTACTTC. This sequence encodes CASSLAAGRGETQYF. This sequence joins TRBV7-9 and TRBJ2-5, with a tentative D call TRBD2 (6 bases). The V and J ends lost 0 bases and 4 bases respectively, with 12 bases between them. CDR3 size: 15 residues. Germline CDR1 SEHNR, CDR2 FQNEAQ (reference sequence).

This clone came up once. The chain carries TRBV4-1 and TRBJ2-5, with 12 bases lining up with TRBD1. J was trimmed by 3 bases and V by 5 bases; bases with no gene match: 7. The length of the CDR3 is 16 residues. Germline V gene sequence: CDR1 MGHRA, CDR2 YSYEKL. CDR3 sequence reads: CASSSTGTGGEETQYF. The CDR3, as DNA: TGCGCCAGCAGCTCCACCGGGACAGGGGGCGAAGAGACCCAGTACTTC.

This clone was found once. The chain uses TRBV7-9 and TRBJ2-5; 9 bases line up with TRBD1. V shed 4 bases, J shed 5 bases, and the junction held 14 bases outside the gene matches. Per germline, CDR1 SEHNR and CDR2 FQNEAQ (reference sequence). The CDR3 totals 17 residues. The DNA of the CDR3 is TGTGCCAGCAGCTCAGACCTAGGACAGGGGCGGAGGGAGACCCAGTACTTC. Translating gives CASSSDLGQGRRETQYF.

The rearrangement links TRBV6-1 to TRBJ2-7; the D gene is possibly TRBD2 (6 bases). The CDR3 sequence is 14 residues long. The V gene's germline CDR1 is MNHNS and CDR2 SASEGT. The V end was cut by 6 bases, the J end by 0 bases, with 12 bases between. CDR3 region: CASSEEGTSYEQYF. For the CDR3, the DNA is TGTGCCAGCAGCGAGGAGGGTACCTCCTACGAGCAGTACTTC.

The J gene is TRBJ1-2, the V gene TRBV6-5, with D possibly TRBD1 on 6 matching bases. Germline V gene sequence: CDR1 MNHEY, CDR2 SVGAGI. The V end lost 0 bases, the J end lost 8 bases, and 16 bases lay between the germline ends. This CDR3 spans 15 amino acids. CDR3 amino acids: CASSYSTGSQGGYTF. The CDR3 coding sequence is TGTGCCAGCAGTTACTCGACAGGCAGTCAAGGCGGCTACACCTTC.

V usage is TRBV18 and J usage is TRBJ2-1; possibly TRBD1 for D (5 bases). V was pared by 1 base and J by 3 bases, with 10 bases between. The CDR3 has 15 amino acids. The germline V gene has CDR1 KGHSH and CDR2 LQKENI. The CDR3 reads CASSPRQGFYNEQFF. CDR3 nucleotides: TGTGCCAGCTCACCACGGCAGGGATTCTACAATGAGCAGTTCTTC.

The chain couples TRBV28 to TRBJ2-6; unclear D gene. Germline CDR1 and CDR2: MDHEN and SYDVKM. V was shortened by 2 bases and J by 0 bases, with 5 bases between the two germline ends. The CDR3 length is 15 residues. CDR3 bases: TGTGCCAGCAGTTTAGGCATCTCTGGGGCCAACGTCCTGACTTTC. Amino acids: CASSLGISGANVLTF. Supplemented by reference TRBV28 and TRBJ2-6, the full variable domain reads DVKVTQSSRYLVKRTGEKVFLECVQDMDHENMFWYRQDPGLGLRLIYFSYDVKMKEKGDIPEGYSVSREKKERFSLILESASTNQTSMYLCASSLGISGANVLTFGAGSRLTVL.

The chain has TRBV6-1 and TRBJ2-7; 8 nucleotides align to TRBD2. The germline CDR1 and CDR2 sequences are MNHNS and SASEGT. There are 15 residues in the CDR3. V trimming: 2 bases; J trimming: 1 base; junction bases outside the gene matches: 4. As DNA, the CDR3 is TGTGCCAGCAGTGAAAGCGGGAGCGAATCCTACGAGCAGTACTTC. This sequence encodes CASSESGSESYEQYF.

The CDR3 coding sequence is TGCGCCAGCAGCCCTAGCGGGGGCTCCTACAATGAGCAGTTCTTC. Translation: CASSPSGGSYNEQFF. The chain employs TRBV4-1 and TRBJ2-1; 10 positions match TRBD2. Germline V gene data show CDR1 as MGHRA and CDR2 as YSYEKL. The CDR3 sequence is 15 residues long. Losses at the gene ends were 4 bases for V and 0 bases for J; bases not matched to a gene: 0.

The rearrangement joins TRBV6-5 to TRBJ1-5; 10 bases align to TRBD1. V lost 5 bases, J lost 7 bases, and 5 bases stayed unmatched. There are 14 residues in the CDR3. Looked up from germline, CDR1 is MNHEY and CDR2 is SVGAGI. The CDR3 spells CASSDRGLWQPQHF. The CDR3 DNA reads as TGTGCCAGCAGTGACAGGGGGCTTTGGCAGCCCCAGCATTTT.